This passage covers 18 T cell receptor beta chains from one sample sequenced in a study of immune characterization of retroperitoneal liposarcoma. In TCRdb, the PCR reads were re-called with MiXCR into one record per CDR3 protein. The sample shows approximately 9,800 distinct CDR3 sequences, around 30% of them seen only once. The sequenced material came from tumor tissue. The source of these receptors is a female donor with retroperitoneal liposarcoma.

The rearrangement uses TRBV7-6 and TRBJ1-1; D uncertain. CDR1 and CDR2 (germline): SGHVS, FNYEAQ. The CDR3 runs to 14 residues. V lost 1 base to trimming and J lost 1 base, with 7 bases between them. CDR3 in amino acids: CASSLEVGNTEAFF. CDR3 DNA sequence: TGTGCCAGCAGCTTAGAGGTGGGGAACACTGAAGCTTTCTTT. Combining the CDR3 with reference TRBV7-6 and TRBJ1-1 gives the whole variable domain GAGVSQSPRYKVTKRGQDVALRCDPISGHVSLYWYRQALGQGPEFLTYFNYEAQQDKSGLPNDRFSAERPEGSISTLTIQRTEQRDSAMYRCASSLEVGNTEAFFGQGTRLTVV.

In this sample, this clonotype turned up many times. The rearrangement links TRBV12-3 or TRBV12-4 to TRBJ1-5; D unresolved. This CDR3 comprises 13 residues. V was clipped by 3 bases and J by 5 bases, with 8 bases between them. This CDR3 reads CASSLTEHQPQHF. The DNA of the CDR3 is TGTGCCAGCAGTTTGACTGAACATCAGCCCCAGCATTTT.

This clonotype was picked up one time. The chain uses TRBV19 and TRBJ2-3, with 9 bases aligning to TRBD2. Germline V gene data show CDR1 as LNHDA and CDR2 as SQIVND (reference sequence). The CDR3 consists of 16 residues. V gave up 2 bases and J gave up 5 bases; unmatched junction bases: 8. The CDR3 sequence: CASSISSGGVRDTQYF. The CDR3 DNA is TGTGCCAGTAGTATAAGTAGCGGGGGTGTGAGAGATACGCAGTATTTT.

At least ten counts were recorded for this clonotype. The chain is built from TRBV10-3 and TRBJ1-2, with 7 bases lining up with TRBD1. The CDR3 extends over 15 amino acids. CDR1 ENHRY and CDR2 SYGVKD come from the germline V gene. V shed 7 bases and J 2 bases; nucleotides not matched to a gene: 10. The CDR3 nucleotides are TGTGCCATCATGAAGGACTCAGGGGGAAACTATGGCTACACCTTC. It yields the protein CAIMKDSGGNYGYTF.

The rearrangement links TRBV10-1 to TRBJ2-3, with 9 bases identical to TRBD2. The end of the DNA is better explained by TRBJ2-7, so the J call may be wrong. The CDR3 loop spans 14 amino acids. CDR1 is WNHNN, CDR2 SYGVQD, per germline (reference sequence). CDR3 nucleotide sequence: TGCGCCAGCAGTTATGGGACTAGCAGGAATGAGCAGTACTTC. Translated: CASSYGTSRNEQYF.

Points on this clonotype: A junction boundary mismatches the germline segment, possibly from a read error. The genes are TRBV7-9 and TRBJ2-3; D is perhaps TRBD2 (6 bases). CDR1 SEHNR and CDR2 FQNEAQ come from the germline V gene (reference sequence). This CDR3 has 13 amino acids. Here the CDR3 DNA reads TGTGCCAGCAGCTTAGTAGGAGGGGATGAGCAGTACTTT. It encodes CASSLVGGDEQYF.

In this sample, this clonotype turned up a few times. The J gene is TRBJ2-1, the V gene TRBV11-3; 9 bases match TRBD2. The end of the DNA fits TRBJ2-5 better, so the J call may be wrong. The CDR3 consists of 13 residues. CDR1 is SGHNT and CDR2 is YENEEA in the germline V gene. The chain's CDR3 is CASSRGTSWTQYF. CDR3 DNA sequence: TGTGCCAGCAGCCGAGGGACTAGCTGGACCCAGTACTTC.

This clonotype was found a few times. The V and J genes are TRBV11-2 and TRBJ2-7, with 8 bases aligning to TRBD2. The germline gives CDR1 SGHAT, CDR2 FQNNGV. The CDR3 runs to 13 residues. V lost 5 bases and J lost 4; bases outside the gene matches: 4. The CDR3 DNA reads TGTGCCAGCAGCCGGGGGGGCACTTACGAGCAGTACTTC. Its translation: CASSRGGTYEQYF.

This clonotype has a single count. CDR3 coding DNA: TGTGCCAGCAGCTTAGGGACTAGCGGAACCTACGAGCAGTACTTC. Translation: CASSLGTSGTYEQYF. The gene calls are TRBV11-2 and TRBJ2-5, with 10 bases that match TRBD2. The DNA end lines up better with TRBJ2-7; the J call may be wrong. This CDR3 spans 15 amino acids. In germline, CDR1 is SGHAT, CDR2 FQNNGV.

The gene calls are TRBV6-1 and TRBJ2-3; no clear D gene. This CDR3 contains 11 residues. V was pared by 5 bases and J by 6 bases, with 6 bases between. In germline, CDR1 is MNHNS, CDR2 SASEGT. CDR3 nucleotide sequence: TGTGCCAGCAGTCAGGCGGATACGCAGTATTTT. Encoded protein: CASSQADTQYF.

In its sample, this clonotype ranks as medium-sized (0.01 to 0.1%). The chain uses TRBV7-6 and TRBJ2-1, with 7 bases lining up with TRBD2. The J call is in doubt because the DNA end fits TRBJ2-7 better. The CDR3 runs to 18 residues. Germline assignment: CDR1 SGHVS and CDR2 FNYEAQ. In DNA, the CDR3 is TGTGCCAGCAGCTTGACGCGGGGGAAGATAGAGACCTACAATGAGCAGTACTTC. Translated: CASSLTRGKIETYNEQYF.

This chain connects TRBV10-3 to TRBJ2-2; 9 positions agree with TRBD2. The CDR3 totals 15 residues. Looked up from germline, CDR1 is ENHRY and CDR2 is SYGVKD. Trimming removed 4 bases from V and 1 base from J; junction bases left unmatched: 1. CDR3 protein: CAISVSGGNTGELFF. CDR3 DNA sequence: TGTGCCATCAGTGTTAGCGGGGGGAACACCGGGGAGCTGTTTTTT.

This clonotype is medium-sized (0.01 to 0.1%) within its sample. This rearrangement joins TRBV6-1 to TRBJ2-7, with D perhaps being TRBD1 or TRBD2 (5 bases each). Per germline, CDR1 MNHNS and CDR2 SASEGT. Trimming left V 5 bases short and J 3 bases short, with 14 bases between. The CDR3 length is 14 residues. Written as DNA, the CDR3 is TGTGCCAGCAGTCACCGGGACGGGGACTACGAGCAGTACTTC. This encodes CASSHRDGDYEQYF.

This clonotype ranks as medium-sized. The chain combines TRBV7-8 with TRBJ2-1; no firm D call. Trimming cost V 1 base and J 9 bases, with 7 bases left between them. CDR3 size: 12 residues. CDR1 and CDR2 from the germline V gene are SGHVS and FQNEAQ. In DNA form, the CDR3 reads TGTGCCAGCAGCTTAGACGGGCCTGAGCAGTTCTTC. Protein: CASSLDGPEQFF. Together with reference TRBV7-8 and TRBJ2-1, the CDR3 gives the full variable domain: GAGVSQSPRYKVAKRGQDVALRCDPISGHVSLFWYQQALGQGPEFLTYFQNEAQLDKSGLPSDRFFAERPEGSVSTLKIQRTQQEDSAVYLCASSLDGPEQFFGPGTRLTVL.

In this sample, this clonotype is medium-sized. The CDR3 coding sequence is TGTGCCAGCAGCCGTAGGGGGAGGATCGAAGAGACCCAGTTCTTC. Translated, it gives CASSRRGRIEETQFF. The genes are TRBV7-2 and TRBJ2-1, with D perhaps being TRBD1 or TRBD2 (6 bases each). The CDR3 extends over 15 amino acids. V lost 5 bases and J lost 13, with 24 bases in between. Germline-derived CDR1 and CDR2 are SGHTA and FQGNSA.

By share of the sample, this clonotype is medium-sized. The gene calls are TRBV6-1 and TRBJ2-1; 7 nucleotides align to TRBD2. The CDR3 contains 15 residues. Germline V gene lookup returns CDR1 MNHNS and CDR2 SASEGT. With 1 base clipped from V and 0 bases from J, the junction kept 0 bases outside the gene matches. CDR3 DNA: TGTGCCAGCAGTGAAGGGGGGGGCTCCTACAATGAGCAGTTCTTC. Its translation: CASSEGGGSYNEQFF.

The V and J genes are TRBV6-1 and TRBJ2-4; D possibly corresponds to TRBD2 (5 bases). The CDR3 has 14 amino acids. From germline, CDR1 is MNHNS and CDR2 SASEGT. V was trimmed by 8 bases and J by 0 bases, leaving 11 bases between them. The CDR3 here is CASPPGLAKNIQYF. The CDR3 DNA sequence: TGTGCCAGCCCCCCAGGACTAGCCAAAAACATTCAGTACTTC.

A note on this clonotype: This may come from a read error, since a much larger clone is one base off. The chain combines TRBV6-1 with TRBJ1-6; TRBD1 matches 7 bases. Losses at the gene ends were 7 bases for V and 15 bases for J; bases not matched to a gene: 18. The CDR3 has 15 amino acids. Germline CDR1 reads MNHNS; CDR2 reads SASEGT. The CDR3 coding sequence is TGTGCCAGCATCGCCCGGGACAGAATAAGGGCACACCTCCACTTT. It codes for CASIARDRIRAHLHF.